A single sample is the source of the 17 T cell receptor beta chains below, sequenced in a study of siplizumab effects on memory and regulatory T cells. Using immunoSEQ multiplex PCR, the repertoire was profiled, and TCRdb retains in-frame clones only, with some absent. The sample has 75,000 to 100,000 clones, about 94% seen once. The sequenced material came from non-Treg CD4+ T cells sorted from blood. The receptors stem from a human donor in good health.

The rearrangement joins TRBV5-1 to TRBJ2-5, with D possibly TRBD1 on 5 matching bases. V was shortened by 3 bases and J by 3 bases, with 15 bases between the two germline ends. This CDR3 is built from 15 residues. Germline assignment: CDR1 SGHRS and CDR2 YFSETQ. In nucleotides, the CDR3 is TGCGCCAGCAGCTCCGAATTCCAAGGGGAAGAGACCCAGTACTTC. It codes for CASSSEFQGEETQYF.

This clone is a singleton in its sample. The chain joins TRBV7-9 to TRBJ1-5; D unresolved. Germline lookup yields CDR1 SEHNR and CDR2 FQNEAQ (reference sequence). This CDR3 is built from 12 residues. V was clipped by 2 bases and J by 7 bases, with 6 bases between them. The CDR3: CASSLYAQPQHF. The CDR3 bases are TGTGCCAGCAGCTTATACGCCCAGCCCCAGCATTTT.

V and J are TRBV7-3 and TRBJ1-1; possible D gene TRBD1, 5 bases. Between the trimmed V and J ends, which lost 1 base and 6 bases, there was a span of 15 bases. This CDR3 region has 15 residues. Germline V gives CDR1 SGHTA, CDR2 FQGTGA. This chain's CDR3 is CASSLMAGPRSEAFF. CDR3 sequence (DNA): TGTGCCAGCAGCTTAATGGCAGGGCCGCGGTCTGAAGCTTTCTTT.

The gene calls are TRBV28 and TRBJ2-1; 12 nucleotides match TRBD2. The J segment lost 11 bases and the V segment lost 3 bases, leaving 8 bases of the junction unmatched. The CDR3 spans 15 residues. Germline V CDR1 and CDR2: MDHEN, SYDVKM. The CDR3, as DNA: TGTGCCAGCAGTTTGGCGGCTAGCGGGAGGGGTAAGCAGTTCTTC. This encodes CASSLAASGRGKQFF.

The CDR3 nucleotides are TGTGCCAGCAAAACCCTAGCGGGGAACAATGAGCAGTTCTTC. Translated, it gives CASKTLAGNNEQFF. The V call is TRBV6-5, the J call TRBJ2-1, with 9 bases identical to TRBD2. This CDR3 comprises 14 residues. V dropped 7 bases and J dropped 5; count of bases not matched to a gene: 6. Germline CDR1 and CDR2: MNHEY and SVGAGI.

The table lists this clone with a count of one. CDR3 nucleotide sequence: TGTGCCAGCAGCCGAAAGAGGTTTGGGGAAGTTGCCTACAATGAGCAGTTCTTC. Translation gives CASSRKRFGEVAYNEQFF. This sequence joins TRBV7-8 and TRBJ2-1; D uncertain. The CDR3 loop spans 18 amino acids. Germline assignment: CDR1 SGHVS and CDR2 FQNEAQ. V dropped 5 bases and J dropped 2 bases, with 22 bases sitting between them.

The CDR3 nucleotides are TGCGCCAGCAGCCAATCCGTGCGGCGGGAAACGGGCGAGCAGTACTTC. The encoded protein is CASSQSVRRETGEQYF. V and J are TRBV4-1 and TRBJ2-7, with TRBD2 as a possible D gene (6 bases). The CDR3 runs to 16 residues. Per germline, CDR1 MGHRA and CDR2 YSYEKL. The V and J ends lost 2 bases and 6 bases respectively, with 20 bases between them.

The chain has TRBV5-1 and TRBJ1-2; D gene uncertain. CDR1 is SGHRS and CDR2 is YFSETQ in the germline V gene. This CDR3 region has 16 residues. The germline V and J ends were trimmed by 0 bases and 4 bases, with 16 bases remaining between them. The CDR3 reads CASSLGPVDIGYGYTF. The CDR3 DNA sequence: TGCGCCAGCAGCTTGGGGCCAGTCGATATTGGCTATGGCTACACCTTC.

The chain recombines TRBV11-2 with TRBJ2-7; D is possibly TRBD1 (6 bases). Trimming removed 6 bases from V and 6 bases from J, with 9 bases in between. Germline CDR1 is SGHAT and CDR2 is FQNNGV. This CDR3 region has 11 residues. CDR3 residues: CASRGGPEQYF. In DNA, the CDR3 is TGTGCCAGCAGAGGGGGTCCCGAGCAGTACTTC.

This clone has just one count. The gene calls are TRBV2 and TRBJ1-1, with no clear D. The CDR3 has 14 amino acids. CDR1 is SNHLY and CDR2 is FYNNEI in the germline V gene. V gave up 7 bases and J gave up 5 bases, with 17 bases separating them. Here the CDR3 DNA reads TGTGCCAGCAACTACCAGGCTAGAGATACTGAAGCTTTCTTT. It codes for CASNYQARDTEAFF.

This clone has only one observation. The chain combines TRBV11-2 with TRBJ2-3; D remains ambiguous. Germline V lookup: CDR1 SGHAT, CDR2 FQNNGV. V was trimmed by 2 bases and J by 6 bases, leaving 12 bases between them. The CDR3 extends over 14 amino acids. The CDR3 reads CASSLQVDSDTQYF. CDR3 in DNA: TGTGCCAGCAGCTTACAGGTGGATTCCGATACGCAGTATTTT.

J is TRBJ2-7 and V is TRBV25-1, with a possible D match to TRBD1 (6 bases). The CDR3 runs 13 residues. Germline V lookup: CDR1 MGHDK, CDR2 SYGVNS. Trimming removed 0 bases from V and 7 bases from J, with 10 bases in between. CDR3 sequence (DNA): TGTGCCAGCAGTGAATACAACAGGGATGAGCAGTACTTC. This sequence encodes CASSEYNRDEQYF.

V is TRBV19 and J is TRBJ1-1; D is undetermined. Germline lookup yields CDR1 LNHDA and CDR2 SQIVND (reference sequence). Deletions cut 5 bases from V and 4 bases from J, with 11 bases between. The CDR3 is made up of 13 amino acids. The CDR3, as DNA: TGTGCCAGTAGTTGGGGTTTTGGCACTGAAGCTTTCTTT. This codes for CASSWGFGTEAFF. Full variable domain (remainder filled in from reference TRBV19 and TRBJ1-1): DGGITQSPKYLFRKEGQNVTLSCEQNLNHDAMYWYRQDPGQGLRLIYYSQIVNDFQKGDIAEGYSVSREKKESFPLTVTSAQKNPTAFYLCASSWGFGTEAFFGQGTRLTVV.

The chain joins TRBV20-1 to TRBJ2-4; D could derive from TRBD1 or TRBD2 (5 bases each). Trimming took 3 bases from V and 6 from J, leaving 6 bases between them. The CDR3 length is 11 residues. The V gene's germline CDR1 is DFQATT and CDR2 SNEGSKA (reference sequence). CDR3 residues: CSASGGNIQYF. For the CDR3, the DNA is TGCAGTGCTAGTGGGGGAAACATTCAGTACTTC.

The chain carries TRBV28 and TRBJ1-5; TRBD1 is a possible D gene (6 bases). The germline V gene encodes CDR1 MDHEN and CDR2 SYDVKM. The V and J ends lost 7 bases and 0 bases respectively, with 19 bases between them. The CDR3 sequence is 17 residues long. CDR3 in amino acids: CASIVTGGVYSNQPQHF. The CDR3 DNA is TGTGCCAGCATCGTGACAGGTGGCGTCTATAGCAATCAGCCCCAGCATTTT.

This chain joins TRBV5-4 and TRBJ2-2; D is uncertain. The CDR3 covers 14 residues. The V gene lost 1 base and the J gene lost 5 bases, with 9 bases spanning the gap. CDR1 and CDR2 (germline): SGHNT, YYREEE (reference sequence). This CDR3 reads CASSLKLPTGELFF. CDR3 nucleotide sequence: TGTGCCAGCAGCTTGAAACTACCTACCGGGGAGCTGTTTTTT.

This sequence joins TRBV6-1 and TRBJ1-5; a possible D gene is TRBD1 (5 bases). Germline V gene sequence: CDR1 MNHNS, CDR2 SASEGT. The CDR3 is 14 amino acids. V dropped 6 bases and J dropped 5 bases, with 14 bases sitting between them. CDR3 residues: CASRPWRGDQPQHF. CDR3 nucleotide sequence: TGTGCCAGCAGGCCCTGGAGGGGCGATCAGCCCCAGCATTTT.